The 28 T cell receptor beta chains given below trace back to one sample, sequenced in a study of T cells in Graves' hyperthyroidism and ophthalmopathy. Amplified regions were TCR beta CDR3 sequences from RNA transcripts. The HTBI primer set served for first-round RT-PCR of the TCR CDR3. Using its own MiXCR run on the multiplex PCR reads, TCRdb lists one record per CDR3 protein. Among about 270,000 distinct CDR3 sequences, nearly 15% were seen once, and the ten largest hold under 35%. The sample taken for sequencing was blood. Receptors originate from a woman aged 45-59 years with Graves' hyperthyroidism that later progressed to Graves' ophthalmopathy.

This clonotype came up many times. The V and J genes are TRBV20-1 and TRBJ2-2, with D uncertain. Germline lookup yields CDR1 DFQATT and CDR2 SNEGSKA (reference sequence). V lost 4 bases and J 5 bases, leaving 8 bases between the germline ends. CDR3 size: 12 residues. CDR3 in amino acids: CSAIRRTGELFF. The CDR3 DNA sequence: TGCAGTGCTATCCGTCGAACCGGGGAGCTGTTTTTT.

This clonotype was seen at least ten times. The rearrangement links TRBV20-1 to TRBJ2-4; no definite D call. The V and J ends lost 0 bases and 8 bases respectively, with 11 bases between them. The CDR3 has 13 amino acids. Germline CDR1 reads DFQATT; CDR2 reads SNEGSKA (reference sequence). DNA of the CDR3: TGCAGTGCTAGAGATCCGTTTGTAGACATTCAGTACTTC. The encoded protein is CSARDPFVDIQYF.

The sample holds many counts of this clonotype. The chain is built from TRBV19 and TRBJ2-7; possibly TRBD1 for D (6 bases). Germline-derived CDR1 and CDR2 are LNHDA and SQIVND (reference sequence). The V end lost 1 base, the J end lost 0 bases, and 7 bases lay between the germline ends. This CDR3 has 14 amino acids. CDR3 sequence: CASSIVGHSYEQYF. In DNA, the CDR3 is TGTGCCAGTAGTATAGTGGGACACTCCTACGAGCAGTACTTC.

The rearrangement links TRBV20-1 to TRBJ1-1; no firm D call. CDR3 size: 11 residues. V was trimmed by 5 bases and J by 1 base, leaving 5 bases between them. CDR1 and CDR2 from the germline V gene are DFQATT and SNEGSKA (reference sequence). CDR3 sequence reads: CSARQNTEAFF. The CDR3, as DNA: TGCAGTGCTCGACAGAACACTGAAGCTTTCTTT.

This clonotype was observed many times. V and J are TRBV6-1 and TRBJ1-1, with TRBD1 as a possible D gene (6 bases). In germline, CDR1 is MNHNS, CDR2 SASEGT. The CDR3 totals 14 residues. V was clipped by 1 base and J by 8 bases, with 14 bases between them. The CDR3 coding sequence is TGTGCCAGCAGTGAAGTCGGCGGGGGCCCGGAAGCTTTCTTT. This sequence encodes CASSEVGGGPEAFF.

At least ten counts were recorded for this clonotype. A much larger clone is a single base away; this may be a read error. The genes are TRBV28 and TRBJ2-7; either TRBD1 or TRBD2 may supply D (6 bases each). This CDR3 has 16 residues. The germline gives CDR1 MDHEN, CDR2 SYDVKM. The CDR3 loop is CASSSPRGLFSYGQYF. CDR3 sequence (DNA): TGTGCCAGCAGTTCCCCCCGGGGGCTGTTCTCCTACGGGCAGTACTTC.

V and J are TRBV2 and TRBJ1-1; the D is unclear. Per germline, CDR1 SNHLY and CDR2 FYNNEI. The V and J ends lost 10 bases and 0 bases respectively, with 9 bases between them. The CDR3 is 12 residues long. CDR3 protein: CANSGVNTEAFF. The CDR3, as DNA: TGTGCCAACAGCGGGGTGAACACTGAAGCTTTCTTT.

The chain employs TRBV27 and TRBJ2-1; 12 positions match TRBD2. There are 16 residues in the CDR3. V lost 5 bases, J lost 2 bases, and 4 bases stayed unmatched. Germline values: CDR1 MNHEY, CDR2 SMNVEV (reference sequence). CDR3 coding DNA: TGTGCCAGCAGTCTGACTAGCGGGAGCCCCTACAATGAGCAGTTCTTC. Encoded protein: CASSLTSGSPYNEQFF.

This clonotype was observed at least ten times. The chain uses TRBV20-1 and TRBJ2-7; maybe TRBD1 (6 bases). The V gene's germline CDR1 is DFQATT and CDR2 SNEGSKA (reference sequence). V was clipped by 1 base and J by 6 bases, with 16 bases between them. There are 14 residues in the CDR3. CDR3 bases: TGCAGTGCTAGAGTAACAGGGCCCCTCCGCGAGCAGTACTTC. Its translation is CSARVTGPLREQYF.

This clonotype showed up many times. CDR3 loop: CASSLTSGKYNEQFF. The CDR3 DNA follows: TGTGCCAGCAGTTTGACTAGCGGAAAATACAATGAGCAGTTCTTC. The V gene is TRBV28, the J gene TRBJ2-1; 9 positions agree with TRBD2. Germline loops: CDR1 MDHEN, CDR2 SYDVKM. The CDR3 has 15 amino acids. V shed 3 bases and J 4 bases; nucleotides not matched to a gene: 4.

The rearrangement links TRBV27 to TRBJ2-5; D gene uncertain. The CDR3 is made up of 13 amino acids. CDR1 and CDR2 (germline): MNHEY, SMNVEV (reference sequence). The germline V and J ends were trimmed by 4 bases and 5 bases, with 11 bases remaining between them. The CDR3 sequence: CASSYGLRETQYF. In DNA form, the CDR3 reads TGTGCCAGCAGTTATGGGCTTAGGGAGACCCAGTACTTC.

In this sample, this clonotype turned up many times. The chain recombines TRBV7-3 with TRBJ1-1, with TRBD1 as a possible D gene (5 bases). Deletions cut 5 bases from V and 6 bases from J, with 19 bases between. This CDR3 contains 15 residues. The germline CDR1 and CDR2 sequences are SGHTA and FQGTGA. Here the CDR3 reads CASSEFQGTLSEAFF. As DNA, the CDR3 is TGTGCCAGCAGCGAATTCCAGGGTACATTATCTGAAGCTTTCTTT.

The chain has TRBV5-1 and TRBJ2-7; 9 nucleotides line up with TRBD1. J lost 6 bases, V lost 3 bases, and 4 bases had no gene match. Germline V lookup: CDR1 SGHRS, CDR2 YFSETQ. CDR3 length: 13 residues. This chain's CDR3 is CASSYRGRGEQYF. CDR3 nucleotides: TGCGCCAGCAGCTACAGGGGGCGGGGCGAGCAGTACTTC.

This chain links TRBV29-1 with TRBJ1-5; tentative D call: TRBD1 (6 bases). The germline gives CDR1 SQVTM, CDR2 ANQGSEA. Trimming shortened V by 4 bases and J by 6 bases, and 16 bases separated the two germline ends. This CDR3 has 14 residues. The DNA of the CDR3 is TGCAGCGTTGCCGGGGGCGGGATCGGTCAGCCCCAGCATTTT. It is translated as CSVAGGGIGQPQHF.

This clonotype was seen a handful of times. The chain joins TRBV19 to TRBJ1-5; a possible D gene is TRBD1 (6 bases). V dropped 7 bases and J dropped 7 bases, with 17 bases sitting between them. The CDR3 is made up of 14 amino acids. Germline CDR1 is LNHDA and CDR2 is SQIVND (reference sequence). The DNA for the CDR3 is TGTGCCAGTAAAGTTCAGGGGCTGTCACAGCCCCAGCATTTT. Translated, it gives CASKVQGLSQPQHF.

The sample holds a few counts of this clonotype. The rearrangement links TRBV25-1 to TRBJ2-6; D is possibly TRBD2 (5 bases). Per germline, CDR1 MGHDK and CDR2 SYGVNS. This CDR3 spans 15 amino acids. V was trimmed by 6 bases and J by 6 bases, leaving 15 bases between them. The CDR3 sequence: CASSADYPVANVLTF. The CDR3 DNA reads TGTGCCAGCAGCGCCGACTATCCTGTGGCCAACGTCCTGACTTTC.

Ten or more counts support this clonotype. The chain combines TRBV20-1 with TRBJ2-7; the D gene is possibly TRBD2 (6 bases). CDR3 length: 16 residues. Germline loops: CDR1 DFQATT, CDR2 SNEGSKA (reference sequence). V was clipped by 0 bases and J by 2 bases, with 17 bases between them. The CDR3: CSARDNLGSATYEQYF. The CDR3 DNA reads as TGCAGTGCTAGAGATAACCTCGGGAGCGCTACCTACGAGCAGTACTTC.

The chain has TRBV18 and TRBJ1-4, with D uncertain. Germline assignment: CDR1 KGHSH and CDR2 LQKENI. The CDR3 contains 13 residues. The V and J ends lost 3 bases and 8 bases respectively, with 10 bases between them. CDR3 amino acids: CASSPLGREKLFF. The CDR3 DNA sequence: TGTGCCAGCTCACCGTTGGGTCGGGAAAAACTGTTTTTT.

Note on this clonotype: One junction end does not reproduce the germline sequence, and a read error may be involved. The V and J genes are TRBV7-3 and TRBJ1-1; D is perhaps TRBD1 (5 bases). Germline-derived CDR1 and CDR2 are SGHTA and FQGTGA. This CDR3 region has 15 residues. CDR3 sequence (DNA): TGTACCAGCAGCGTCGACCCGGGCGGGGGCACTGAAGCTTTCTTT. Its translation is CTSSVDPGGGTEAFF.

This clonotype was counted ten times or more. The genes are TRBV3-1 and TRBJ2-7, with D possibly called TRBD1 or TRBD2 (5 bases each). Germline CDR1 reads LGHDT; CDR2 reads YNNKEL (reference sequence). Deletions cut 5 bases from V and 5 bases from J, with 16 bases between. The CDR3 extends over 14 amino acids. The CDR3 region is CASSASARDDEQYF. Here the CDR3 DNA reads TGTGCCAGCAGCGCCTCTGCCAGGGACGACGAGCAGTACTTC.

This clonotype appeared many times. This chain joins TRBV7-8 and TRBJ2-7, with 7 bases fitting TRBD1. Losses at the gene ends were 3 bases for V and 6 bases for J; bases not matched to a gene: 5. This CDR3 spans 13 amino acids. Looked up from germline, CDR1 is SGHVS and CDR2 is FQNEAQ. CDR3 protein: CASSFGTGVEQYF. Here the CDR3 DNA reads TGTGCCAGCAGCTTTGGTACAGGGGTCGAGCAGTACTTC.

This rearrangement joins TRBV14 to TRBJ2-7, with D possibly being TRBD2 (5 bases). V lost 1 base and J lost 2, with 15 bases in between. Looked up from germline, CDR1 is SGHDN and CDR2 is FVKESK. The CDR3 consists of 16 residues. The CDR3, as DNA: TGTGCCAGCAGCCAAGCCGGACTGGAATTACCCTACGAGCAGTACTTC. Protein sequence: CASSQAGLELPYEQYF.

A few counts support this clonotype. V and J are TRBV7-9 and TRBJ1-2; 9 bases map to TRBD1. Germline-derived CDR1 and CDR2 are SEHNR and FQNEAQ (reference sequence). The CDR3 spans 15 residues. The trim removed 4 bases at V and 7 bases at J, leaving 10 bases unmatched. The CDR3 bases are TGTGCCAGCAGCTCACTGCCCCGGGACAGGGCTGGCTACACCTTC. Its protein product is CASSSLPRDRAGYTF.

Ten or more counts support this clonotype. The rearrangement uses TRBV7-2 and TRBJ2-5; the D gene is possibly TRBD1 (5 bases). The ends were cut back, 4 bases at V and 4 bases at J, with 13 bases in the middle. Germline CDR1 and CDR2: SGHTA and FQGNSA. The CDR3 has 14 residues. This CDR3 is CASSSTRVRETQYF. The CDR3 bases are TGTGCCAGCAGCTCCACCAGGGTGAGAGAGACCCAGTACTTC.

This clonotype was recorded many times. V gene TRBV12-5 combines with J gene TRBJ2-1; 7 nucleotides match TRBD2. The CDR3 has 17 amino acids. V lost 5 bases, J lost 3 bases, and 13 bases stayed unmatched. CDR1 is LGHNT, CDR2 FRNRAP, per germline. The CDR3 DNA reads TGTGCTAGTGGTCTCTTAGCAGGGACTAAATTCTACAATGAGCAGTTCTTC. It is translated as CASGLLAGTKFYNEQFF.

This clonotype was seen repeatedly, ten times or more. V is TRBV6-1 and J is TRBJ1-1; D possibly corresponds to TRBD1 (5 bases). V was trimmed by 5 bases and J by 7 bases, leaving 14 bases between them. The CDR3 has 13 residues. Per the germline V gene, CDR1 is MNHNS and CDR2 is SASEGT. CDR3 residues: CASSSPGLYEAFF. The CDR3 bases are TGTGCCAGCAGTTCGCCGGGACTCTATGAAGCTTTCTTT.

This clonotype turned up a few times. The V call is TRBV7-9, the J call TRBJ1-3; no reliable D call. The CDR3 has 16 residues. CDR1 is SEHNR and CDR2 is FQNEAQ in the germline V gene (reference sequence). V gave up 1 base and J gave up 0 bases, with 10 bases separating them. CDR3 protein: CASSLDIGISGNTIYF. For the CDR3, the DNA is TGTGCCAGCAGCTTAGATATAGGCATCTCTGGAAACACCATATATTTT.

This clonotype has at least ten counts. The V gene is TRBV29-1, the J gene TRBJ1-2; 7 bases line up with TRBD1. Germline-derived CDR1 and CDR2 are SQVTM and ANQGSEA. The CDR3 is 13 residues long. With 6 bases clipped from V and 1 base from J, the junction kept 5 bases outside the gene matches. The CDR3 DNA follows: TGCAGCGTGCCCCGGGACAGTAACTATGGCTACACCTTC. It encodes CSVPRDSNYGYTF.